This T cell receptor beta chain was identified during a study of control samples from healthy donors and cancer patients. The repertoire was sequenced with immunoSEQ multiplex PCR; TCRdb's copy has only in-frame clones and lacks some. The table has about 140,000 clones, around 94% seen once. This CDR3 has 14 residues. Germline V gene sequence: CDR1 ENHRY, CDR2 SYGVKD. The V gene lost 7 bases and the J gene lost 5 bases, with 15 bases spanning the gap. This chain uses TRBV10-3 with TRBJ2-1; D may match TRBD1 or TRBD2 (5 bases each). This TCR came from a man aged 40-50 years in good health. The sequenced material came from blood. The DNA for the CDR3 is TGTGCCATCAACCCCGGGACCAGGAACAATGAGCAGTTCTTC. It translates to CAINPGTRNNEQFF.